This record concerns one TCR delta chain sequence. This clone was observed a few times. The antigen this receptor binds is unknown. A far more abundant clone sits one base away, making this likely a read error. At the DNA level, this CDR3 is encoded by other sequences in the same sample as well. Library preparation was by multiplex PCR. The sequencer listed for this sample is Illumina MiSeq. From each sorted gammadelta T cell sample, both TCR gamma (TRG) and TCR delta (TRD) chains were sequenced. Turning to the authors' computational methods: The repertoire analyses used clonotype tree plots, the accumulated frequency of the top 20 clonotypes, and diversity index (DI) and D75 metrics. Clone calls in TCRdb were regenerated from the public reads with CATT, after which identical DNA sequences shared one row. Here the V and J calls rest on TCRdb's processing, not on the authors' analysis. The sample table holds some 51,000 delta-chain clones, of which roughly 1.9% were seen once. In total, the top ten clones hold roughly a quarter of the sample.

The source of the sample is a study of γδ T cells in repeated Plasmodium falciparum infection (dated by TCRdb to about 2021). Study-wide context: The natural-infection arm enrolled Malian children exposed to intense seasonal malaria transmission, compared against age and gender matched Australian children. Five malaria-naive U.S. adults underwent four controlled human malaria infections by bites from P. falciparum NF54-infected Anopheles stephensi mosquitoes over approximately 640 days. Samples from controlled-infection subjects were taken at baseline, right before selected infections, and 21 days after each infection. Malian gammadelta TCR repertoires were analysed cross-sectionally in periods with no transmission and longitudinally across episodes of acute febrile malaria. The study looked at how repeated Plasmodium falciparum infection shapes the human gammadelta T cell repertoire, using both natural infection in Mali and controlled human malaria infection. Here is what the overall study found, with its caveats: The Malian cohort was drawn from a small rural village made up mostly of one ethnic group, which limits generalizability. The controlled-infection cohort was small, limiting analysis of inter-individual variability in gammadelta T cell responses. Vgamma9/Vdelta2+ TCR repertoires kept a highly stable polyclonal repertoire across time and infection, and many TCRgamma sequences overlapped between individuals. In Vdelta2-negative gammadelta TCR repertoires, which were largely Vdelta1+, repeated controlled infections appeared to drive waves of new clonotype selection. Compared with the repertoires of Australian children, the Vdelta2-negative gammadelta TCR repertoires of Malian children appeared more clonally expanded, less diverse and less shared.

After removal of 2 bases from V and 1 base from J, the junction retains 25 bases not matched to a gene. CDR1 and CDR2 were assigned from the germline V gene as TSWWSYY and QGS. Taken from cysteine to phenylalanine, the CDR3 has 24 residues. CDR3 DNA only is kept here, 72 bases in frame from base 1. For bulk TCR repertoire analysis, Vgamma9/Vdelta2+ and Vdelta2-negative gammadelta T cell populations were flow-sorted out of peripheral blood mononuclear cells. The receptor chain draws on TRDV1 and TRDJ1; 13 bases in the junction line up with TRDD3. Here the J gene came from matching the DNA to germline, since TCRdb omits it. What was sequenced was gamma-delta T cells from blood. This TCR was sampled from a pool of human donors (malaria-infected and uninfected, not separated). In nucleotide form, the sequence is TGTGCTCTTGGGGAAGCGGTAGGAACGGTCAAAACACCGTACTGGGGGATACGCACCGATAAACTCATCTTT. Its translation is CALGEAVGTVKTPYWGIRTDKLIF.